These T cell receptor beta chains were read from a single sample in a study of shared clonotypes between healthy human individuals. Sequencing was performed with immunoSEQ multiplex PCR; in TCRdb, only in-frame clones are kept and a portion is missing. The data contain 2.5 million or so clones, around nine tenths of them singletons. Sequenced input: naive CD4+ T cells sorted from blood. Receptors originate from a young man in good health. Both conserved end residues are part of each CDR3. The D gene is left open where the match is weak. Part of the rows lack a size; the others show once, few, many or a class for expanded clones.

D,V,size,J,DNA,CDR3
-,TRBV10-3,-,TRBJ1-4,TGTGCCATCAGTGACCAGAGGACGGCAACTAATGAAAAACTGTTTTTT,CAISDQRTATNEKLFF
TRBD2,TRBV27,-,TRBJ2-3,TGTGCCAGCAGTTTAACGCCTAGCGGGGTGCAGTATTTT,CASSLTPSGVQYF
-,TRBV6-1,-,TRBJ2-3,TGTGCCAGCAGTGGGGGAAGGGGAATCACAGATACGCAGTATTTT,CASSGGRGITDTQYF
-,TRBV21-1,-,TRBJ2-3,TGTGCCAGCAGCCGGAAGCTAGCGGGGACCTGTTTT,CASSRKLAGTCF
TRBD1,TRBV5-6,-,TRBJ1-6,TGTGCCAGCAGCTCGCGGGACAGCAGGAATTCACCCCTCCACTTT,CASSSRDSRNSPLHF
TRBD1,TRBV7-2,-,TRBJ1-5,TGTGCCAGCAGCCTCGGGACAGGGGGCGGTCAGCCCCAGCATTTT,CASSLGTGGGQPQHF
-,TRBV5-4,-,TRBJ2-3,TGTGCCAGCGGCTTCGGCGGGGACACAGATACGCAGTATTTT,CASGFGGDTDTQYF
-,TRBV2,-,TRBJ1-1,TGTGCCAGCAGCCCCCAGGGATCGAACACTGAAGCTTTCTTT,CASSPQGSNTEAFF
-,TRBV5-6,-,TRBJ2-7,TGTGCCAGCAGCTTGATGGGGTACGAGCAGTACTTC,CASSLMGYEQYF
-,TRBV5-1,-,TRBJ1-2,TGCGCCAGCAGCTTGGAACAGAACTATGGCTACACCTTC,CASSLEQNYGYTF
-,TRBV20-1,few,TRBJ2-5,TGCAGTGCTGTACAAGAGACCCAGTACTTC,CSAVQETQYF
-,TRBV27,-,TRBJ2-7,TGTGCCAGTAGATACCAACTGGCATACGAGCAGTACTTC,CASRYQLAYEQYF
-,TRBV19,-,TRBJ1-1,TGTGCCAGTAGTTACACCATGAACACTGAAGCTTTCTTT,CASSYTMNTEAFF
TRBD2,TRBV6-1,-,TRBJ2-1,TGTGCCAGCAGTGAAGTTAGCGGGGGGGCTAATGAGCAGTTCTTC,CASSEVSGGANEQFF
-,TRBV2,-,TRBJ1-3,TGTGCCAGCAGTGAAGCCGGTCCGAGAAACACCATATATTTT,CASSEAGPRNTIYF
-,TRBV7-2,-,TRBJ1-2,TGTGCCAGCAGCATCGAGGGGGGGCCTAACTATGGCTACACCTTC,CASSIEGGPNYGYTF
-,TRBV7-9,-,TRBJ2-1,TGTGCCGGAGCCAGGACAGACAATGAGCAGTTCTTC,CAGARTDNEQFF
TRBD1,TRBV5-1,-,TRBJ1-3,TGCGCCAGCAGCTTGGGAGACAGGGGGCCCGGAAACACCATATATTTT,CASSLGDRGPGNTIYF
-,TRBV6-5,-,TRBJ1-6,TGTGCCAGCAGTTACTCGACCCCAGGGTCACCCCTCCACTTT,CASSYSTPGSPLHF
-,TRBV6-5,-,TRBJ1-3,TGTGCCAGCAGTTATTCAGGGGTTGGAAACACCATATATTTT,CASSYSGVGNTIYF
-,TRBV10-2,-,TRBJ1-2,TGCGCCAGCAGTGCTATGGTGGGGGGGTTGAACTATGGCTACACCTTC,CASSAMVGGLNYGYTF
-,TRBV7-2,-,TRBJ2-7,TGTGCCAGCAGCACCGGAGGGGTAAGCTCCTACGAGCAGTACTTC,CASSTGGVSSYEQYF
TRBD2,TRBV25-1,-,TRBJ2-1,TGTGCCAGCAGAGTAGCGGGAGCCCTAAATGAGCAGTTCTTC,CASRVAGALNEQFF
TRBD1,TRBV7-9,-,TRBJ1-3,TGTGCCAGCAGCTTTGGGGTCCCGGGACAGCCATCTGGAAACACCATATATTTT,CASSFGVPGQPSGNTIYF
TRBD2,TRBV6-5,-,TRBJ2-5,TGTGCCGCCCGGGGGGGGAGGGAGACCCAGTACTTC,CAARGGRETQYF
-,TRBV28,-,TRBJ1-4,TGTGCCAGCAGTCCCACAGGGCTTCAGGAAAAACTGTTTTTT,CASSPTGLQEKLFF
-,TRBV19,-,TRBJ1-3,TGTGCCAGCAGCCCCGAGTCTGGAAACACCATATATTTT,CASSPESGNTIYF
TRBD2,TRBV30,-,TRBJ2-5,TGTGCCTGGAGTGTATGGGCTAGCGGGAGGGCCAGGGAGACCCAGTACTTC,CAWSVWASGRARETQYF
-,TRBV10-1,-,TRBJ1-1,TGCGCCAGCAGTGAGTCGGTGAACACTGAAGCTTTCTTT,CASSESVNTEAFF
TRBD1,TRBV7-9,-,TRBJ2-7,TGTGCCAGCAGCAAAGCTCACGGGACAGGGGTATACGAGCAGTACTTC,CASSKAHGTGVYEQYF
-,TRBV4-1,few,TRBJ2-5,TGCGCCAGCAGCCAAGATCCTGGTGGTACTAAGACCCAGTACTTC,CASSQDPGGTKTQYF
TRBD1,TRBV5-5,once,TRBJ2-2,TGTGCCAGCAGCCTCCAGGGGGCTCCCGGGGAGCTGTTTTTT,CASSLQGAPGELFF
-,TRBV19,once,TRBJ2-2,TGTGCCAGTAGCCAGGGTAGCGGACCCGGGGAGCTGTTTTTT,CASSQGSGPGELFF
-,TRBV7-2,-,TRBJ2-1,TGTGCCAGCAGAGGAGGGGAAGGCGCCTACAATGAGCAGTTCTTC,CASRGGEGAYNEQFF
-,TRBV6-5,-,TRBJ2-5,TGTGCCAGCAGCCGCCCCCCAGGGGCCCAGTACTTC,CASSRPPGAQYF
TRBD1,TRBV15,-,TRBJ1-5,TGTGCCACCAGGGCTCCGACAGGGTTCTCCCAGCATTTT,CATRAPTGFSQHF
-,TRBV4-1,-,TRBJ2-7,TGCGCCAGCAGCCAAGTTTTCCCTCTCCCCTACGAGCAGTACTTC,CASSQVFPLPYEQYF
-,TRBV5-1,-,TRBJ1-1,TGCGCCAGCAGCTTGGGAGCAGAATTGAACACTGAAGCTTTCTTT,CASSLGAELNTEAFF
-,TRBV5-1,-,TRBJ2-7,TGCGCCAGCAGCCCGGACAGCGCACCGTACGAGCAGTACTTC,CASSPDSAPYEQYF
TRBD2,TRBV5-6,once,TRBJ2-7,TGTGCCAGCAGAACGGGACTAGCGGGAGCAGCGTACGAGCAGTACTTC,CASRTGLAGAAYEQYF
-,TRBV20-1,-,TRBJ2-7,TGCAGTGCTAGTGGCTCCTACGAGCAGTACTTC,CSASGSYEQYF
-,TRBV28,-,TRBJ2-2,TGTGCCAGCAGTTTATCCCAGGGTATGACCGGGGAGCTGTTTTTT,CASSLSQGMTGELFF
TRBD2,TRBV4-3,-,TRBJ2-1,TGCGCCAGCAGCCAAGATTTGGCTAGCGGGAAAAGATACAATGAGCAGTTCTTC,CASSQDLASGKRYNEQFF
-,TRBV28,-,TRBJ2-7,TGTGCCAGCGGGAATAGGGGGGAGCAGTACTTC,CASGNRGEQYF
TRBD1,TRBV6-5,once,TRBJ2-7,TGTGCCAGCAGTTACTCCGACAGGGTGGGGAGCGAGCAGTACTTC,CASSYSDRVGSEQYF
-,TRBV30,few,TRBJ1-5,TGTGCCTGGAGTACACGTGGTGGGCCCCAGCATTTT,CAWSTRGGPQHF
TRBD1,TRBV10-3,-,TRBJ2-2,TGTGCCATCAATCCGGGACAGGGCTCCGGGGAGCTGTTTTTT,CAINPGQGSGELFF
-,TRBV5-3,-,TRBJ2-7,TGTGCCAGAAGCTTATACAGGTTACGACTCCACTTGGAGCAGTACTTC,CARSLYRLRLHLEQYF
-,TRBV27,-,TRBJ1-2,TGTGCCAGCAGTTCCCGCTCCCCAGGGGACTTC,CASSSRSPGDF
-,TRBV6-6,-,TRBJ1-4,TGTGCCAGCAGGGACGTACAGGGAATTAATGAAAAACTGTTTTTT,CASRDVQGINEKLFF
-,TRBV6-1,once,TRBJ2-7,TGTGCCAGCAGTGCCGGACAGGTGGGGAGGGGGGAGCAGTACTTC,CASSAGQVGRGEQYF
-,TRBV7-9,-,TRBJ2-3,TGTGCCAGCAGCGCCCGGGGTGGAGGTACCAGCACAGATACGCAGTATTTT,CASSARGGGTSTDTQYF
TRBD2,TRBV7-6,-,TRBJ2-1,TGTGCCAGCAGCTTAGATGGACTAGCGACTGAGCAGTTCTTC,CASSLDGLATEQFF
TRBD2,TRBV19,-,TRBJ2-1,TGTGCCAGTAGTCCCGGGGTAGCGGGGGGCAATGAGCAGTTCTTC,CASSPGVAGGNEQFF
-,TRBV5-4,-,TRBJ1-6,-,CASSLKNSVRGYNSPLHF
TRBD1,TRBV7-9,-,TRBJ1-5,TGTGCCAGCAGCCCCCAGGGGGGCGGGGTAGGGCAGCCCCAGCATTTT,CASSPQGGGVGQPQHF
-,TRBV28,-,TRBJ1-1,TGTGCCAGCAGTTCTCCCACAGGAGAAGGGACTGAAGCTTTCTTT,CASSSPTGEGTEAFF